This TCR beta chain was obtained from a study of T-cell reconstitution after alpha-beta-depleted transplantation in children. Findings and limits, study-wide: As was reported, about two months after transplant, alpha-beta T cells came from several hundred expanded graft clones.

As for this clonotype: The antigen remains unidentified.

Unique molecular identifiers featured in how the TCRbeta library was prepared. Each CDR3 protein is one row after TCRdb ran MiXCR on the PCR reads. This repertoire shows around 370,000 distinct CDR3 sequences, 15% to 20% found once; its top ten account for approximately 38%. Trimming cost V 8 bases and J 3 bases, with 20 bases left between them. The germline V gene has CDR1 MDHEN and CDR2 SYDVKM. The CDR3 runs 15 residues. The rearrangement joins TRBV28 to TRBJ2-7; no definite D call. This TCR came from a male patient under 10 years old who had a stem cell transplant for acute lymphoblastic leukemia, so the T cells may come from the graft donor. This material consisted of PBMCs, mostly from graft donor cells, taken 360 days after TCRalphabeta/CD19-depleted stem cell transplant. CDR3 bases: TGTGCCAGCGGCTCCCTCCCGCTAGGGCACTACGAGCAGTACTTC. Translating it yields CASGSLPLGHYEQYF. Complete variable domain (other parts from reference TRBV28 and TRBJ2-7): DVKVTQSSRYLVKRTGEKVFLECVQDMDHENMFWYRQDPGLGLRLIYFSYDVKMKEKGDIPEGYSVSREKKERFSLILESASTNQTSMYLCASGSLPLGHYEQYFGPGTRLTVT.